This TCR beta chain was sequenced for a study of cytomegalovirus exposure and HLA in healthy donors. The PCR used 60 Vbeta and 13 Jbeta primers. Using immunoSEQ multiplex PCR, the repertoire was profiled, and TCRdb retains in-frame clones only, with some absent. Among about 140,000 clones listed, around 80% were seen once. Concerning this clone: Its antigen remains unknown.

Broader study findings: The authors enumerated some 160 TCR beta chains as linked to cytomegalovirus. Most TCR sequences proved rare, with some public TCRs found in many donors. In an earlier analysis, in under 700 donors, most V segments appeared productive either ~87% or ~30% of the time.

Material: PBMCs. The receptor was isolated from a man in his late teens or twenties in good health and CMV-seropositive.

CDR3 residues: CAWSQGLLENTEAFF. In DNA form, the CDR3 reads TGTGCCTGGAGCCAGGGACTTTTGGAAAACACTGAAGCTTTCTTT. The chain employs TRBV30 and TRBJ1-1; maybe TRBD1 (5 bases). V shed 3 bases and J shed 2 bases, with 16 bases lying between them. The germline gives CDR1 GTSNPN, CDR2 SVGIG (reference sequence). The CDR3 extends over 15 amino acids.